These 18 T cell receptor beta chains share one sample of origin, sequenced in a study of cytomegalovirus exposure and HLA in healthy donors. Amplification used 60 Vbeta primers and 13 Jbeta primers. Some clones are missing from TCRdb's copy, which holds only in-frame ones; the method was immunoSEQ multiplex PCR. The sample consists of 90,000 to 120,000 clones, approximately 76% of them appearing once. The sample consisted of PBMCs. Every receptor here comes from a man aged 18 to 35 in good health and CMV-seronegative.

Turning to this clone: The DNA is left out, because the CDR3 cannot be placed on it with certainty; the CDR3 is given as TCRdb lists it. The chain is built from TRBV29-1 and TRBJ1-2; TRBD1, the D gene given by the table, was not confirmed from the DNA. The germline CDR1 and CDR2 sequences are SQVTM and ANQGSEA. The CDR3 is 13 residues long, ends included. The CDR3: CSVVGTGNFRLTF.

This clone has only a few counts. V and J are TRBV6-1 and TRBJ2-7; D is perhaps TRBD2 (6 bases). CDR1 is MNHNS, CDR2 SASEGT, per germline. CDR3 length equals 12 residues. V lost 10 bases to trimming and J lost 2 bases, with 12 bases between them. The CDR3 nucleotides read TGTGCCACCCGGGACTTCACCTACGAGCAGTACTTC. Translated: CATRDFTYEQYF.

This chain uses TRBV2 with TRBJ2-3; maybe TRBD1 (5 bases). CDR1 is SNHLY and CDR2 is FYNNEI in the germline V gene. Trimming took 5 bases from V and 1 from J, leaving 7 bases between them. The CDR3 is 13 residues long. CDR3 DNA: TGTGCCAGCAGTCCGACAGGCACAGATACGCAGTATTTT. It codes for CASSPTGTDTQYF.

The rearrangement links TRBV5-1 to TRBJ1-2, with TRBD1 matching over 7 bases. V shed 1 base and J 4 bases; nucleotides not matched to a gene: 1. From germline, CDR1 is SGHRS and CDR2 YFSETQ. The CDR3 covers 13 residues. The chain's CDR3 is CASSLNRGYGYTF. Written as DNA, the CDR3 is TGCGCCAGCAGCTTGAACAGGGGCTATGGCTACACCTTC. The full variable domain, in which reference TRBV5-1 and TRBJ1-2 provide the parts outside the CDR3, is KAGVTQTPRYLIKTRGQQVTLSCSPISGHRSVSWYQQTPGQGLQFLFEYFSETQRNKGNFPGRFSGRQFSNSRSEMNVSTLELGDSALYLCASSLNRGYGYTFGSGTRLTVV.

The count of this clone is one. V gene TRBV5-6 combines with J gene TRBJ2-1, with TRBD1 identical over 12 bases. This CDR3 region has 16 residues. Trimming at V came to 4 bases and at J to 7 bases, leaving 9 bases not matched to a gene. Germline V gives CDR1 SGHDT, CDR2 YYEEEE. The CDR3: CASSAPGTGGWNEQFF. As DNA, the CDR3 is TGTGCCAGCAGCGCCCCCGGGACAGGGGGCTGGAATGAGCAGTTCTTC.

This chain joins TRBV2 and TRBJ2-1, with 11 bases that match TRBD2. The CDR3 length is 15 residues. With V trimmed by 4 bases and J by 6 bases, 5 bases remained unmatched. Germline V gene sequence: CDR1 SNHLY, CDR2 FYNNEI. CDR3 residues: CASSATSGAANEQFF. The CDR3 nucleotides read TGTGCCAGCAGTGCGACTAGCGGGGCTGCCAATGAGCAGTTCTTC.

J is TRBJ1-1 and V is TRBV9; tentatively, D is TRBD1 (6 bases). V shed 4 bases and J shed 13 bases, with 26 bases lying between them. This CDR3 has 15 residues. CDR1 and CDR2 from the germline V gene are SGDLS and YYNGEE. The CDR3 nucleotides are TGTGCCAGCAGCTCCCGCCAGGGGTTTGGGGCCTTTCATTTCTTT. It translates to CASSSRQGFGAFHFF.

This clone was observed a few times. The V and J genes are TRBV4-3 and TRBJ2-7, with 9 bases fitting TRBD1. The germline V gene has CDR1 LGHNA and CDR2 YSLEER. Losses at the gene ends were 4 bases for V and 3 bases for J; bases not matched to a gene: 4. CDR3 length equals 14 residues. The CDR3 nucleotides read TGCGCCAGCAGCCGCACGGGACAGGGCTACGAGCAGTACTTC. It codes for CASSRTGQGYEQYF.

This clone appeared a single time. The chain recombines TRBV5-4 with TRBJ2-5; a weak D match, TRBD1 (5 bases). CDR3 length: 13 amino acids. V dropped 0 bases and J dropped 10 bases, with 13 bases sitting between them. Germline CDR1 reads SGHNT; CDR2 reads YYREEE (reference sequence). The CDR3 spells CASSLDQVGDQYF. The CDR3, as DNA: TGTGCCAGCAGCTTGGACCAAGTAGGGGACCAGTACTTC.

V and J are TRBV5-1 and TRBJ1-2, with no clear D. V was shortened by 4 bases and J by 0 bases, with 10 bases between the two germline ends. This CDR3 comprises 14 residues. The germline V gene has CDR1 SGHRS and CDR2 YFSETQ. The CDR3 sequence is CASSQNTANYGYTF. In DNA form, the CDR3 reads TGCGCCAGCAGCCAGAACACCGCTAACTATGGCTACACCTTC.

The CDR3 nucleotides are TGTGCCACCAGCAGAGGAAGGGGGACTACCTACGAGCAGTACTTC. This codes for CATSRGRGTTYEQYF. The rearrangement joins TRBV15 to TRBJ2-7; tentatively, D is TRBD2 (7 bases). The germline V gene has CDR1 LNHNV and CDR2 YYDKDF (reference sequence). The CDR3 is 15 amino acids. V was pared by 1 base and J by 2 bases, with 12 bases between. The full variable domain, rest sourced from reference TRBV15 and TRBJ2-7, is DAMVIQNPRYQVTQFGKPVTLSCSQTLNHNVMYWYQQKSSQAPKLLFHYYDKDFNNEADTPDNFQSRRPNTSFCFLDIRSPGLGDTAMYLCATSRGRGTTYEQYFGPGTRLTVT.

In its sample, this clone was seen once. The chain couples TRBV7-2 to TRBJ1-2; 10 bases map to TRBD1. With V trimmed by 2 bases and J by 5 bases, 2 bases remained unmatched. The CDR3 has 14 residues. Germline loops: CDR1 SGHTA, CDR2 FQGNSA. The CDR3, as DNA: TGTGCCAGCAGCTTAAAGGGACAGGGGTATGGCTACACCTTC. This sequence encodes CASSLKGQGYGYTF.

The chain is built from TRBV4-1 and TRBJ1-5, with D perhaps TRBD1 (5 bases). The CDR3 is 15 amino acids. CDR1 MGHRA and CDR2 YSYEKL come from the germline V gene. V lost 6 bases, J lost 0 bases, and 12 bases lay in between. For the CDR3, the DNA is TGCGCCAGCAGTACACAGGAATATAGCAATCAGCCCCAGCATTTT. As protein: CASSTQEYSNQPQHF.

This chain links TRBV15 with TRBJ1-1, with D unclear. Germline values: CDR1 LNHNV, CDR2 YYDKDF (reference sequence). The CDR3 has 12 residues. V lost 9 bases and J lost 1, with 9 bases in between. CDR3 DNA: TGTGCCACTCGGGCGGGGAACACTGAAGCTTTCTTT. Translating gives CATRAGNTEAFF. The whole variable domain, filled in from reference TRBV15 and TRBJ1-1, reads DAMVIQNPRYQVTQFGKPVTLSCSQTLNHNVMYWYQQKSSQAPKLLFHYYDKDFNNEADTPDNFQSRRPNTSFCFLDIRSPGLGDTAMYLCATRAGNTEAFFGQGTRLTVV.

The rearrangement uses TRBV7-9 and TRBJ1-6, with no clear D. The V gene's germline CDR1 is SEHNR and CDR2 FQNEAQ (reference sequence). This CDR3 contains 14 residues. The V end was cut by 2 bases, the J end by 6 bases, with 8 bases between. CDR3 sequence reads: CASSLRQFNSPLHF. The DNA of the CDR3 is TGTGCCAGCAGCTTACGACAATTTAATTCACCCCTCCACTTT.

The CDR3 loop is CASSEGTATIPYGYTF. In DNA form, the CDR3 reads TGTGCCAGCAGTGAGGGGACAGCTACGATTCCCTATGGCTACACCTTC. The chain couples TRBV6-1 to TRBJ1-2; 7 bases map to TRBD1. The trim removed 3 bases at V and 4 bases at J, leaving 11 bases unmatched. The CDR3 spans 16 residues. Germline CDR1 reads MNHNS; CDR2 reads SASEGT.

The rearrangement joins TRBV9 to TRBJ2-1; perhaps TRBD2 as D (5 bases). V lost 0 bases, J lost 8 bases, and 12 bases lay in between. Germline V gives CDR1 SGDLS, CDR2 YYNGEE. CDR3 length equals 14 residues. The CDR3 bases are TGTGCCAGCAGCGTAGCCCACCCCGGGGATGAGCAGTTCTTC. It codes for CASSVAHPGDEQFF. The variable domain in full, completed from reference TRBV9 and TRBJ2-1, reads DSGVTQTPKHLITATGQRVTLRCSPRSGDLSVYWYQQSLDQGLQFLIQYYNGEERAKGNILERFSAQQFPDLHSELNLSSLELGDSALYFCASSVAHPGDEQFFGPGTRLTVL.

The CDR3 DNA reads as TGTGCCAGCAAACAGGGCTACGGTGGCTACACCTTC. Translating it yields CASKQGYGGYTF. The V call is TRBV6-6, the J call TRBJ1-2, with D possibly matching TRBD1 (6 bases). The CDR3 covers 12 residues. Germline CDR1 and CDR2: MNHNY and SVGAGI (reference sequence). Between the trimmed V and J ends, which lost 7 bases and 7 bases, there was a span of 13 bases.